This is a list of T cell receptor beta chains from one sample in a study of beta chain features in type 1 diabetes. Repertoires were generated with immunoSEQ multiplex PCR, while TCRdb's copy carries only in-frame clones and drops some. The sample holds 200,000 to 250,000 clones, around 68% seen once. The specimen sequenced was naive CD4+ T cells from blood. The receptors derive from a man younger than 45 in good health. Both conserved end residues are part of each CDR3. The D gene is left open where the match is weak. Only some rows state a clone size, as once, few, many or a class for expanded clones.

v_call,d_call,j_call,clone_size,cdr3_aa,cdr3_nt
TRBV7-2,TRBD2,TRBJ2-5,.,CASSFHTGGETQYF,TGTGCCAGCAGCTTTCATACGGGGGGAGAGACCCAGTACTTC
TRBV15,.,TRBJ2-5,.,CATKGWETQYF,TGTGCCACTAAGGGTTGGGAGACCCAGTACTTC
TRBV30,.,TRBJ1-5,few,CAWSVQGNQPQHF,TGTGCCTGGAGTGTGCAGGGAAATCAGCCCCAGCATTTT
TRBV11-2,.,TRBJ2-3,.,CASNSGHSTDTQYF,TGTGCCAGCAACAGTGGACACAGCACAGATACGCAGTATTTT
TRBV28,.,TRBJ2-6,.,CASSTMGGNVLTF,TGTGCCAGCAGTACGATGGGAGGCAACGTCCTGACTTTC
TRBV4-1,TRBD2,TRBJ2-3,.,CASSQDPSGVGRDTQYF,TGCGCCAGCAGCCAAGATCCTAGCGGGGTTGGCAGAGATACGCAGTATTTT
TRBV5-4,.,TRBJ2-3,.,CASSLIGDTQYF,TGTGCCAGCAGCTTGATTGGAGATACGCAGTATTTT
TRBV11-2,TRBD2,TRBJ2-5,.,CASSSGIAGYQETQYF,TGTGCCAGCAGCTCTGGTATAGCGGGGTACCAAGAGACCCAGTACTTC
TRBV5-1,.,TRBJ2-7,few,CASSRRDSYEQYF,TGCGCCAGCAGCCGGCGCGACAGCTACGAGCAGTACTTC
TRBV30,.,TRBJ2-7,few,CAWSAPGPSLAEQYF,TGTGCCTGGAGTGCCCCGGGACCTTCCCTCGCCGAGCAGTACTTC
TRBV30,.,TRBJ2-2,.,CAWSVLRAVELFF,TGTGCCTGGAGTGTACTCAGGGCCGTGGAGCTGTTTTTT
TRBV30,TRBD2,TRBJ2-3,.,CAWTDGLAGSDTQYF,TGTGCCTGGACCGACGGACTAGCGGGATCAGATACGCAGTATTTT
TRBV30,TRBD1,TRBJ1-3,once,CAWTTSGTASGNTIYF,TGTGCCTGGACTACCTCTGGGACAGCTTCTGGAAACACCATATATTTT
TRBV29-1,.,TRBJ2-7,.,CSVANKVEQYF,TGCAGCGTTGCTAATAAGGTCGAGCAGTACTTC
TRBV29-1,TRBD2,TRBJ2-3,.,CSVAGLATDTQYF,TGCAGCGTTGCGGGACTAGCGACAGATACGCAGTATTTT
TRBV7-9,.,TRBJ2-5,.,CASSLGGPETQYF,TGTGCCAGCAGCTTGGGGGGGCCGGAGACCCAGTACTTC
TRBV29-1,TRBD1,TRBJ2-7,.,CSALRQGSYEQYF,TGCAGCGCCTTACGACAGGGATCCTACGAGCAGTACTTC
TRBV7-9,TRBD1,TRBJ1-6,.,CASSVTGYNSPLHF,TGTGCCAGCAGCGTGACAGGGTATAATTCACCCCTCCACTTT
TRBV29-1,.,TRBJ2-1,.,CSGGGLLYNEQFF,TGCAGCGGTGGAGGACTTTTGTACAATGAGCAGTTCTTC
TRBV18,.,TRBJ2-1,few,CASSPPGSYNEQFF,TGTGCCAGCTCACCCCCGGGGTCTTACAATGAGCAGTTCTTC
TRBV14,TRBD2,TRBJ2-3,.,CASSPVGTSGDTQYF,TGTGCCAGCAGCCCGGTGGGGACTAGTGGGGATACGCAGTATTTT
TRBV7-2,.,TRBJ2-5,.,CASSRQGIETQYF,TGTGCCAGCAGCCGTCAGGGGATAGAGACCCAGTACTTC
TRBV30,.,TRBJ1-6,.,CACSPSLNSPLHF,TGTGCCTGTTCGCCTTCATTAAATTCACCCCTCCACTTT
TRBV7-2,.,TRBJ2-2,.,CASSLVAGVLSGELFF,TGTGCCAGCAGCTTAGTGGCAGGGGTGTTATCCGGGGAGCTGTTTTTT
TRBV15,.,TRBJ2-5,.,CASPERGGTQYF,TGTGCCTCCCCGGAGAGGGGAGGAACCCAGTACTTC
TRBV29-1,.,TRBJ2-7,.,CSVGTVTYEQYF,TGCAGCGTTGGGACAGTAACTTACGAGCAGTACTTC
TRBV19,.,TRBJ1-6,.,CASSARGSPLHF,TGTGCCAGTAGTGCACGGGGGTCACCCCTCCACTTT
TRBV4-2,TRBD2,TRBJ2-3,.,CASSPGLGSTDTQYF,TGTGCCAGCAGCCCAGGACTAGGTAGCACAGATACGCAGTATTTT
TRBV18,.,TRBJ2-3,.,CASSPPSTDTQYF,TGTGCCAGCTCACCCCCTAGCACAGATACGCAGTATTTT
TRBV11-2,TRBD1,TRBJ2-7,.,CASSRTGIGEQYF,TGTGCCAGCAGCCGGACAGGGATTGGAGAGCAGTACTTC
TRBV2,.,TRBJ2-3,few,CASSRTLASDTQYF,TGTGCCAGCAGTCGCACGCTAGCGAGTGATACGCAGTATTTT
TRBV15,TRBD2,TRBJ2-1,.,CATSRDLGGSTEQFF,TGTGCCACCAGCAGAGATCTCGGCGGGAGTACTGAGCAGTTCTTC
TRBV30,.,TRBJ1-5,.,CAWSIQRTRGGAQHF,TGTGCCTGGAGTATACAGCGGACACGGGGAGGAGCCCAGCATTTT
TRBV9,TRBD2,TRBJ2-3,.,CASSVASGETTQYF,TGTGCCAGCAGCGTAGCCAGCGGGGAGACTACGCAGTATTTT
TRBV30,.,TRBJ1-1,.,CAWTVINTEAFF,TGTGCCTGGACGGTGATAAACACTGAAGCTTTCTTT
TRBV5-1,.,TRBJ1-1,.,CASRSGRGTEAFF,TGCGCCAGCAGGTCAGGGCGAGGCACTGAAGCTTTCTTT
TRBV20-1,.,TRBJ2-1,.,CSASRWGEQFF,TGCAGTGCTAGTCGGTGGGGCGAGCAGTTCTTC
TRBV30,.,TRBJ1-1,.,CAWSSRGDTEAFF,TGTGCCTGGAGTTCAAGAGGGGACACTGAAGCTTTCTTT
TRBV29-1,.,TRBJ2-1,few,CSVGTLLLYNEQFF,TGCAGCGTTGGGACACTTTTATTATACAATGAGCAGTTCTTC
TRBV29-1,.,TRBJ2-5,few,CSVGLLAQETQYF,TGCAGCGTTGGGCTGTTGGCCCAAGAGACCCAGTACTTC
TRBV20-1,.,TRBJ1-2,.,CSPKNYGYTF,TGCAGTCCGAAGAACTATGGCTACACCTTC
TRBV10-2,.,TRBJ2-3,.,CASGRAGTDTQYF,TGCGCCAGCGGCCGGGCCGGCACAGATACGCAGTATTTT
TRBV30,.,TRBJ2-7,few,CAWRSMTGSYEQYF,TGTGCCTGGAGGTCGATGACTGGATCCTACGAGCAGTACTTC
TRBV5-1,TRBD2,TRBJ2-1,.,CASSLAIAGEQFF,TGCGCCAGCAGCTTGGCCATAGCGGGAGAGCAGTTCTTC
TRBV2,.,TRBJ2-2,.,CASKAGGTGELFF,TGTGCCAGCAAAGCGGGCGGCACCGGGGAGCTGTTTTTT